The 22 T cell receptor beta chains in this list originate from one sample, sequenced in a study of CD8+ T cells in alopecia areata. Documented treatment: oral pan-JAK inhibitor, 5-10 mg twice daily. RNA was extracted and reverse transcribed into cDNA as the sequencing template. Profiled with immunoSEQ multiplex PCR; TCRdb holds only in-frame clones, not every one. The sample holds about 190,000 clones, 45% to 65% seen once. The material sequenced was CD4+ T cells sorted from blood, taken at week 4, from a patient treated with tofacitinib. All receptors come from a human donor with alopecia areata.

The J gene is TRBJ2-2, the V gene TRBV30; 9 nucleotides align to TRBD1. The CDR3 sequence is 15 residues long. Per the germline V gene, CDR1 is GTSNPN and CDR2 is SVGIG (reference sequence). The trim removed 7 bases at V and 1 base at J, leaving 7 bases unmatched. The CDR3: CAFQGQGLNTGELFF. CDR3 in DNA: TGTGCCTTCCAAGGACAGGGGCTGAACACCGGGGAGCTGTTTTTT.

In this sample, this clone turned up once. V and J are TRBV9 and TRBJ2-1; D unclear. The CDR3 is 13 amino acids. V was trimmed by 3 bases and J by 15 bases, leaving 19 bases between them. Germline V gene data show CDR1 as SGDLS and CDR2 as YYNGEE. The CDR3 DNA sequence: TGTGCCAGCAGCGCCTCCGACTCGCGGTACCCGTTCTTC. Its protein is CASSASDSRYPFF.

This sequence joins TRBV28 and TRBJ2-5, with TRBD2 identical over 12 bases. CDR1 is MDHEN and CDR2 is SYDVKM in the germline V gene. Germline trimming cut 8 bases from V and 2 bases from J; bases unmatched to any gene: 9. The length of the CDR3 is 16 residues. The CDR3 loop reads CASAPGTSGFQETQYF. The CDR3 DNA reads TGTGCCAGCGCTCCTGGGACTAGCGGGTTTCAAGAGACCCAGTACTTC.

The J gene is TRBJ1-1, the V gene TRBV29-1; the D is unclear. Per germline, CDR1 SQVTM and CDR2 ANQGSEA. CDR3 size: 13 residues. With 6 bases removed from V and 0 bases from J, the gap between germline ends came to 11 bases. CDR3 coding DNA: TGCAGCGTGCAGGAGTTTATGAACACTGAAGCTTTCTTT. Its protein product is CSVQEFMNTEAFF.

This clone showed up just a few times. The chain is built from TRBV5-1 and TRBJ1-1; D possibly corresponds to TRBD1 (6 bases). CDR1 is SGHRS, CDR2 YFSETQ, per germline. V lost 4 bases and J lost 1, with 14 bases in between. The CDR3 covers 15 residues. The CDR3 DNA sequence: TGCGCCAGCAGCAGGTACCAACAGGGGAACACTGAAGCTTTCTTT. Protein sequence: CASSRYQQGNTEAFF.

The V and J genes are TRBV7-2 and TRBJ2-3, with 8 bases aligning to TRBD1. The CDR3 consists of 15 residues. The germline gives CDR1 SGHTA, CDR2 FQGNSA. The ends lost 5 bases at V and 1 base at J; junction bases unmatched: 5. The CDR3 region has the DNA TGTGCCAGCAGCCTAGGACAGGGCCGCACAGATACGCAGTATTTT. Residues: CASSLGQGRTDTQYF.

This clone was observed a handful of times. The rearrangement joins TRBV6-5 to TRBJ2-6; 8 bases are a match to TRBD1. V shed 4 bases, J shed 4 bases, and the junction held 6 bases outside the gene matches. This CDR3 has 16 amino acids. Germline V gene sequence: CDR1 MNHEY, CDR2 SVGAGI. CDR3 in amino acids: CASSLTGGTGANVLTF. CDR3 DNA: TGTGCCAGCAGTTTAACAGGGGGAACAGGGGCCAACGTCCTGACTTTC.

This clone turned up a few times. The V gene is TRBV2, the J gene TRBJ1-2; D possibly corresponds to TRBD1 (5 bases). The CDR3 has 12 amino acids. In germline, CDR1 is SNHLY, CDR2 FYNNEI. V was trimmed by 6 bases and J by 4 bases, leaving 9 bases between them. The CDR3 bases are TGTGCCAGCAGGGGGGAGATCTATGGCTACACCTTC. Protein product: CASRGEIYGYTF.

J is TRBJ1-2 and V is TRBV30, with D possibly being TRBD1 (5 bases). CDR3 length equals 15 residues. The germline CDR1 and CDR2 sequences are GTSNPN and SVGIG (reference sequence). Trimming pared 1 base from V and 4 bases from J, leaving 16 bases between. The CDR3 DNA is TGTGCCTGGAGTGGCCCCGCAGACAGACGCTATGGCTACACCTTC. Residues: CAWSGPADRRYGYTF.

The V gene is TRBV7-8, the J gene TRBJ1-2; 8 bases line up with TRBD1. This CDR3 is built from 17 residues. Germline V lookup: CDR1 SGHVS, CDR2 FQNEAQ. V was pared by 2 bases and J by 2 bases, with 10 bases of the junction left unmatched. The CDR3 sequence: CASSLILDRTGNYGYTF. The CDR3 nucleotides are TGTGCCAGCAGCTTAATACTAGATAGGACAGGGAACTATGGCTACACCTTC.

The J gene is TRBJ2-2, the V gene TRBV5-1; weak D call: TRBD1 (5 bases). CDR3 size: 15 residues. In germline, CDR1 is SGHRS, CDR2 YFSETQ. V was trimmed by 1 base and J by 3 bases, leaving 10 bases between them. CDR3 sequence (DNA): TGCGCCAGCAGCTTGATCGCAGGGTACACCGGGGAGCTGTTTTTT. The encoded protein is CASSLIAGYTGELFF.

The rearrangement links TRBV5-6 to TRBJ1-5; TRBD1 might be the D (5 bases). V was pared by 0 bases and J by 1 base, with 11 bases between. The CDR3 loop spans 16 amino acids. CDR1 and CDR2 from the germline V gene are SGHDT and YYEEEE. The CDR3 region has the DNA TGTGCCAGCAGCTTGGGAGGGACCGGGAGCAATCAGCCCCAGCATTTT. Amino acids: CASSLGGTGSNQPQHF.

This chain joins TRBV30 and TRBJ1-1; no definite D call. The CDR3 spans 12 residues. V dropped 1 base and J dropped 7 bases, with 10 bases sitting between them. Per the germline V gene, CDR1 is GTSNPN and CDR2 is SVGIG (reference sequence). In DNA form, the CDR3 reads TGTGCCTGGAGTGCGGAAACCCATGAAGCTTTCTTT. Its protein is CAWSAETHEAFF.

This chain joins TRBV9 and TRBJ2-7; the match to TRBD2 covers 9 bases. The CDR3 runs 14 residues. CDR1 is SGDLS and CDR2 is YYNGEE in the germline V gene. Trimming cost V 3 bases and J 6 bases; bases outside gene matches: 7. The chain's CDR3 is CASSGPGLATEQYF. CDR3 coding DNA: TGTGCCAGCAGCGGCCCGGGACTAGCAACCGAGCAGTACTTC.

The V call is TRBV6-5, the J call TRBJ1-5; D remains ambiguous. V was trimmed by 5 bases and J by 2 bases, leaving 10 bases between them. The CDR3 is 14 amino acids. CDR1 is MNHEY and CDR2 is SVGAGI in the germline V gene. CDR3 residues: CASSPRTGNQPQHF. CDR3 coding DNA: TGTGCCAGCAGTCCACGGACGGGCAATCAGCCCCAGCATTTT.

Only a few counts were recorded for this clone. This sequence joins TRBV7-2 and TRBJ2-7; D is possibly TRBD1 or TRBD2 (6 bases each). CDR3 length: 14 amino acids. Germline lookup yields CDR1 SGHTA and CDR2 FQGNSA. Trimming removed 4 bases from V and 3 bases from J, with 13 bases in between. CDR3 sequence reads: CASSSRGGLYEQYF. The CDR3 region has the DNA TGTGCCAGCAGCTCTCGAGGGGGACTCTACGAGCAGTACTTC.

The J gene is TRBJ2-2, the V gene TRBV29-1; D is unclear. The CDR3 runs 12 residues. Germline V gene data show CDR1 as SQVTM and CDR2 as ANQGSEA. The V end was cut by 3 bases, the J end by 3 bases, with 5 bases between. CDR3 protein: CSVDRHTGELFF. The CDR3 coding sequence is TGCAGCGTTGATCGTCACACCGGGGAGCTGTTTTTT.

This sequence joins TRBV27 and TRBJ2-5; the D gene is possibly TRBD1 (6 bases). Trimming shortened V by 2 bases and J by 8 bases, and 15 bases separated the two germline ends. Germline CDR1 and CDR2: MNHEY and SMNVEV (reference sequence). The CDR3 totals 14 residues. In nucleotides, the CDR3 is TGTGCCAGCAGTTTAACCGGACAGCCAGCAACCCAGTACTTC. The encoded protein is CASSLTGQPATQYF.

CDR3 region: CASGTSGKYNEQFF. The CDR3 coding sequence is TGTGCCAGCGGAACTAGCGGGAAATACAATGAGCAGTTCTTC. This chain uses TRBV25-1 with TRBJ2-1; 10 bases are a match to TRBD2. This CDR3 is built from 14 residues. The germline V gene has CDR1 MGHDK and CDR2 SYGVNS. V lost 8 bases to trimming and J lost 4 bases; unmatched junction nucleotides: 5.

The CDR3: CASRRREGAYEQYF. CDR3 bases: TGTGCCAGCAGAAGGCGGGAGGGGGCCTACGAGCAGTACTTC. V and J are TRBV27 and TRBJ2-7, with 9 bases matching TRBD2. V lost 6 bases to trimming and J lost 2 bases; unmatched junction nucleotides: 5. Per germline, CDR1 MNHEY and CDR2 SMNVEV (reference sequence). The length of the CDR3 is 14 residues.

This rearrangement joins TRBV29-1 to TRBJ1-2; TRBD1 matches at 9 bases. The ends lost 7 bases at V and 7 bases at J; junction bases unmatched: 7. Germline assignment: CDR1 SQVTM and CDR2 ANQGSEA. The CDR3 runs to 12 residues. The CDR3 DNA reads as TGCAGCGACCGCACAGGGGGCGCTGGCTACACCTTC. It translates to CSDRTGGAGYTF.

The chain carries TRBV28 and TRBJ1-5; D uncertain. This CDR3 has 16 amino acids. V lost 4 bases, J lost 5 bases, and 18 bases lay in between. The germline V gene has CDR1 MDHEN and CDR2 SYDVKM. Here the CDR3 DNA reads TGTGCCAGCAGTTACTTACTACCCGGGAGGGATCAGCCCCAGCATTTT. The encoded protein is CASSYLLPGRDQPQHF.